One TCR beta chain is described in this entry. What it binds is not known. These data come from a study of siplizumab effects on memory and regulatory T cells. Study-wide points: Sequences that were alloreactive and traceable to unstimulated CD4+ memory cells were significantly reduced by siplizumab. To unstimulated subsets, only a minor fraction of alloreactive clones could be mapped. Tregs that proliferated in siplizumab cultures did not have their suppressive function confirmed.

Around 100,000 TCR templates underwent assay in each sample. TCRdb keeps only in-frame clones here, not all; method: immunoSEQ multiplex PCR. The sample lists over 80,000 clones, over 80% occurring once. The CDR3 spans 17 residues. The source is a human donor in good health. The sample was Tregs sorted from blood. The V call is TRBV12-2, the J call TRBJ1-2; the DNA was not compared with TRBD1, the D call given in the table. TRBV12-2 is given as a pseudogene. The CDR3 sequence: CARDGTGGDLANYGYTF. Written as DNA, the CDR3 is TGTGCAAGGGATGGGACAGGGGGCGACTTAGCTAACTATGGCTACACCTTC.